The entry that follows covers one T cell receptor (beta chain) sequence. This specimen comes from a study of blood T cell repertoires in COVID-19. In the study overall: Samples came from the United States, Italy and Spain, spanning acute and convalescent COVID-19. Sample material is recorded as cDNA or gDNA derived from T cells, B-cell-depleted T cells, or PBMCs.

The CDR3 contains 15 residues. CDR1 and CDR2 from the germline V gene are MNHEY and SVGAGI. Trimming took off 2 bases at V and 5 bases at J, with 13 bases between the two ends. Authors' methods: Reference gene primer amplification yielded estimated nucleated cell counts. The method was immunoSEQ multiplex PCR; TCRdb's version includes in-frame clones alone and lacks a portion of them. V, J and clone size were drawn from that table, and D and trimming were deduced from the DNA. The sample has around 200,000 clones, around 87% seen once; the top ten hold around 2.7%. Sequenced input: peripheral blood. The TCR sequence derives from a man in his forties or fifties with active or convalescent COVID-19. V usage is TRBV6-5 and J usage is TRBJ2-1; tentatively, D is TRBD2 (6 bases). Here the CDR3 DNA reads TGTGCCAGCAGTTACGGAGGGGTCCCGGACAATGAGCAGTTCTTC. Protein: CASSYGGVPDNEQFF.